These 10 T cell receptor beta chains originate from one sample sequenced in a study of cytomegalovirus exposure and HLA in healthy donors. Primers for the PCR totalled 60 Vbeta and 13 Jbeta. Assay used: immunoSEQ multiplex PCR; TCRdb lists only in-frame clones, some missing. The sample lists some 120,000 clones, 81% occurring once. The sequencing sample was made of PBMCs. The receptors shown here come from a man younger than 30 in good health and CMV-seropositive.

In its sample, this clone ranks as medium-sized. The J gene is TRBJ1-2, the V gene TRBV5-6; tentatively, D is TRBD1 (5 bases). This CDR3 contains 16 residues. Trimming shortened V by 4 bases and J by 7 bases, and 23 bases separated the two germline ends. Germline V gives CDR1 SGHDT, CDR2 YYEEEE. The CDR3 nucleotides are TGTGCCAGCAGCCCGGTTAGGGGCCTTAACAATATTGGCTACACCTTC. Protein: CASSPVRGLNNIGYTF.

The chain combines TRBV19 with TRBJ1-1; a possible D gene is TRBD1 (6 bases). This CDR3 is 13 amino acids long. CDR1 is LNHDA, CDR2 SQIVND, per germline (reference sequence). Trimming removed 5 bases at V and 6 bases at J, with 13 bases between. DNA for the CDR3: TGTGCCAGTAGTCCCACAGGGTGGGCTGAAGCTTTCTTT. Its translation: CASSPTGWAEAFF. The whole variable domain, remainder taken from reference TRBV19 and TRBJ1-1, is DGGITQSPKYLFRKEGQNVTLSCEQNLNHDAMYWYRQDPGQGLRLIYYSQIVNDFQKGDIAEGYSVSREKKESFPLTVTSAQKNPTAFYLCASSPTGWAEAFFGQGTRLTVV.

This clone came up a few times. The chain carries TRBV5-4 and TRBJ1-2; a weak D match, TRBD1 (5 bases). CDR1 and CDR2 from the germline V gene are SGHNT and YYREEE (reference sequence). This CDR3 has 13 residues. Trimming shortened V by 3 bases and J by 0 bases, and 6 bases separated the two germline ends. As DNA, the CDR3 is TGTGCCAGCAGCTCGACAGCTAACTATGGCTACACCTTC. It encodes CASSSTANYGYTF.

V is TRBV12-5 and J is TRBJ2-3; weak D call: TRBD2 (6 bases). Deletions cut 1 base from V and 2 bases from J, with 16 bases between. The CDR3 has 17 residues. Germline V gene lookup returns CDR1 LGHNT and CDR2 FRNRAP. DNA for the CDR3: TGTGCTAGTGGTTTGGGGGCCTCTAGCGCGTCCACAGATACGCAGTATTTT. It encodes CASGLGASSASTDTQYF.

V and J are TRBV19 and TRBJ2-6, with a weak D call TRBD1 (5 bases). With 1 base removed from V and 1 base from J, the gap between germline ends came to 14 bases. Germline lookup yields CDR1 LNHDA and CDR2 SQIVND (reference sequence). The CDR3 runs 18 residues. CDR3 nucleotides: TGTGCCAGTAGTATAGTAGGGGTCGGCTTATCTGGGGCCAACGTCCTGACTTTC. Its protein is CASSIVGVGLSGANVLTF.

This chain links TRBV6-1 with TRBJ2-3; weak D call: TRBD2 (6 bases). CDR1 is MNHNS and CDR2 is SASEGT in the germline V gene. CDR3 length: 12 amino acids. The V end was cut by 3 bases, the J end by 5 bases, with 6 bases between. The CDR3 loop reads CASSEGGDTQYF. The CDR3 DNA sequence: TGTGCCAGCAGTGAGGGGGGAGATACGCAGTATTTT.

J is TRBJ1-1 and V is TRBV30, with D possibly matching TRBD1 (5 bases). Germline CDR1 reads GTSNPN; CDR2 reads SVGIG (reference sequence). Deletions cut 2 bases from V and 5 bases from J, with 12 bases between. The CDR3 consists of 13 residues. Here the CDR3 reads CAWSRSRGTEAFF. Written as DNA, the CDR3 is TGTGCCTGGAGTCGATCTAGGGGAACTGAAGCTTTCTTT. Using reference TRBV30 and TRBJ1-1 for the parts outside the CDR3, the full variable domain is SQTIHQWPATLVQPVGSPLSLECTVEGTSNPNLYWYRQAAGRGLQLLFYSVGIGQISSEVPQNLSASRPQDRQFILSSKKLLLSDSGFYLCAWSRSRGTEAFFGQGTRLTVV.

The genes are TRBV5-3 and TRBJ2-1; 9 nucleotides align to TRBD2. TRBV5-3 is annotated as an ORF whose role is uncertain. This CDR3 has 16 amino acids. J was trimmed by 7 bases and V by 4 bases; bases with no gene match: 12. Written as DNA, the CDR3 is TGTGCCAGAAGCCGGGGACTAGCCGGTGATAGAAATGAGCAGTTCTTC. Translation: CARSRGLAGDRNEQFF.

V gene TRBV30 combines with J gene TRBJ1-2; 8 bases match TRBD1. Germline assignment: CDR1 GTSNPN and CDR2 SVGIG (reference sequence). The ends lost 7 bases at V and 1 base at J; junction bases unmatched: 5. CDR3 length equals 13 residues. CDR3 in DNA: TGTGCCTATTCGACAGGGGATAACTATGGCTACACCTTC. Encoded protein: CAYSTGDNYGYTF.

The genes are TRBV19 and TRBJ2-3; maybe TRBD1 (6 bases). The V end was cut by 3 bases, the J end by 1 base, with 11 bases between. The CDR3 is 15 amino acids. The germline V gene has CDR1 LNHDA and CDR2 SQIVND (reference sequence). DNA for the CDR3: TGTGCCAGTAGTATGCCAGGGGTCGGCACAGATACGCAGTATTTT. It codes for CASSMPGVGTDTQYF.